Presented here are 24 T cell receptor beta chains from one specimen sequenced in a study of T cell clones after liver transplantation. Sequencing was performed with immunoSEQ multiplex PCR; in TCRdb, only in-frame clones are kept and a portion is missing. The sample yields tens of thousands of clones, 60% to 80% seen once. This sample comprised CD4+ T cells from blood, obtained at the 22-month timepoint. These receptors were obtained from a human patient who received a liver transplant. Some T cells may possibly be graft donor cells.

This clone was recorded once. This chain uses TRBV14 with TRBJ1-1; TRBD1 might be the D (5 bases). The CDR3 is 16 residues long. Germline values: CDR1 SGHDN, CDR2 FVKESK. Trimming left V 3 bases short and J 1 base short, with 15 bases between. The DNA of the CDR3 is TGTGCCAGCAGCCACCGGGACGGGGGAGGGAACACTGAAGCTTTCTTT. The encoded protein is CASSHRDGGGNTEAFF.

The chain couples TRBV7-2 to TRBJ1-1; D is uncertain. The germline V and J ends were trimmed by 0 bases and 6 bases, with 11 bases remaining between them. CDR1 and CDR2 (germline): SGHTA, FQGNSA. This CDR3 comprises 14 residues. This chain's CDR3 is CASSLAQESAEAFF. CDR3 sequence (DNA): TGTGCCAGCAGCTTAGCACAAGAAAGCGCTGAAGCTTTCTTT.

This clone was found once. V usage is TRBV7-2 and J usage is TRBJ2-2; tentatively, D is TRBD2 (5 bases). Deletions cut 5 bases from V and 5 bases from J, with 12 bases between. The V gene's germline CDR1 is SGHTA and CDR2 FQGNSA. The CDR3 has 14 residues. For the CDR3, the DNA is TGTGCCAGCAGCCCGATCCGGGGAACCGGGGAGCTGTTTTTT. Its translation is CASSPIRGTGELFF.

The CDR3 is CASSLAGADTQYF. The CDR3 DNA reads TGCGCCAGCAGCTTGGCGGGCGCAGATACGCAGTATTTT. This chain joins TRBV5-1 and TRBJ2-3, with D hard to call. The V end was cut by 0 bases, the J end by 4 bases, with 6 bases between. This CDR3 contains 13 residues. CDR1 and CDR2 (germline): SGHRS, YFSETQ.

The gene calls are TRBV19 and TRBJ1-5; the D gene is possibly TRBD1 (5 bases). Germline values: CDR1 LNHDA, CDR2 SQIVND (reference sequence). Trimming took 6 bases from V and 6 from J, leaving 12 bases between them. The length of the CDR3 is 13 residues. CDR3 bases: TGTGCCAGTAGCGAGGGACGGTCTCAGCCCCAGCATTTT. Its translation is CASSEGRSQPQHF.

The chain has TRBV6-1 and TRBJ2-5; 9 bases align to TRBD2. The CDR3 length is 15 residues. Germline V CDR1 and CDR2: MNHNS, SASEGT. With 8 bases clipped from V and 5 bases from J, the junction kept 12 bases outside the gene matches. The CDR3 here is CASLRGGAAAETQYF. The CDR3 coding sequence is TGTGCCAGCCTACGCGGGGGGGCTGCAGCGGAGACCCAGTACTTC.

The chain carries TRBV5-1 and TRBJ2-7; the match to TRBD2 covers 11 bases. The CDR3 consists of 18 residues. The V gene's germline CDR1 is SGHRS and CDR2 YFSETQ. Trimming cost V 0 bases and J 0 bases; bases outside gene matches: 8. The CDR3 reads CASSLVLAGGFSSYEQYF. The CDR3 region has the DNA TGCGCCAGCAGCTTGGTGCTAGCGGGGGGCTTTAGCTCCTACGAGCAGTACTTC.

The chain carries TRBV9 and TRBJ2-1; 12 bases match TRBD2. Trimming took 0 bases from V and 6 from J; bases not matched to a gene: 7. The germline CDR1 and CDR2 sequences are SGDLS and YYNGEE. The CDR3 contains 17 residues. CDR3 in amino acids: CASSVASGGAMGNEQFF. CDR3 DNA: TGTGCCAGCAGCGTAGCTAGCGGGGGGGCCATGGGCAATGAGCAGTTCTTC.

The chain uses TRBV10-3 and TRBJ1-2, with 8 bases matching TRBD1. Germline CDR1 ENHRY, CDR2 SYGVKD. With 4 bases clipped from V and 8 bases from J, the junction kept 9 bases outside the gene matches. The CDR3 totals 14 residues. Here the CDR3 DNA reads TGTGCCATCAGTGGGCCGACAGGGGATAGCGGCTACACCTTC. This encodes CAISGPTGDSGYTF.

This clone has more than one count but fewer than ten. The chain carries TRBV28 and TRBJ2-3; TRBD1 might be the D (6 bases). V lost 11 bases and J 0 bases, leaving 12 bases between the germline ends. Germline lookup yields CDR1 MDHEN and CDR2 SYDVKM. CDR3 length: 13 amino acids. CDR3 DNA sequence: TGTGCCCACGGACAGTCAAGCACAGATACGCAGTATTTT. Its translation: CAHGQSSTDTQYF.

V usage is TRBV6-1 and J usage is TRBJ1-1; D call uncertain. The CDR3 sequence is 13 residues long. Germline assignment: CDR1 MNHNS and CDR2 SASEGT. V gave up 5 bases and J gave up 1 base, with 8 bases separating them. CDR3 sequence (DNA): TGTGCCAGCAGTACGGACTGGAACACTGAAGCTTTCTTT. It encodes CASSTDWNTEAFF.

The table lists this clone with a count of one. The chain links TRBV7-8 to TRBJ1-5, with 8 bases aligning to TRBD1. V was pared by 5 bases and J by 4 bases, with 4 bases of the junction left unmatched. The CDR3 runs 14 residues. Germline assignment: CDR1 SGHVS and CDR2 FQNEAQ. CDR3 sequence (DNA): TGTGCCAGCAGCGTAGGGACAGGTAATCAGCCCCAGCATTTT. Translation: CASSVGTGNQPQHF.

This clone was found a few times. This chain uses TRBV11-2 with TRBJ2-7; D not certain. This CDR3 is built from 14 residues. CDR1 is SGHAT and CDR2 is FQNNGV in the germline V gene. V lost 0 bases to trimming and J lost 6 bases, with 12 bases between them. The CDR3 is CASSLDRLGTEQYF. In DNA form, the CDR3 reads TGTGCCAGCAGCTTAGATCGGTTGGGAACCGAGCAGTACTTC.

The chain is built from TRBV15 and TRBJ1-6; 10 bases fit TRBD1. The CDR3 is made up of 16 amino acids. Germline lookup yields CDR1 LNHNV and CDR2 YYDKDF (reference sequence). The V gene end was trimmed by 0 bases and the J gene end by 9 bases; junction bases not matched to a gene: 5. CDR3 sequence reads: CATSREGQGTSSPLHF. The CDR3 DNA sequence: TGTGCCACCAGCAGAGAGGGACAGGGGACCTCTTCACCCCTCCACTTT. Variable domain in full (rest from reference TRBV15 and TRBJ1-6): DAMVIQNPRYQVTQFGKPVTLSCSQTLNHNVMYWYQQKSSQAPKLLFHYYDKDFNNEADTPDNFQSRRPNTSFCFLDIRSPGLGDTAMYLCATSREGQGTSSPLHFGNGTRLTVT.

The chain is built from TRBV7-9 and TRBJ1-6; 9 bases line up with TRBD1. V lost 1 base to trimming and J lost 10 bases; unmatched junction nucleotides: 5. The length of the CDR3 is 15 residues. Germline loops: CDR1 SEHNR, CDR2 FQNEAQ (reference sequence). CDR3 amino acids: CASSLGGTGLSPLHF. CDR3 nucleotides: TGTGCCAGCAGCTTAGGGGGGACAGGGTTATCACCCCTCCACTTT. The full variable domain, with the rest looked up from reference TRBV7-9 and TRBJ1-6, is DTGVSQNPRHKITKRGQNVTFRCDPISEHNRLYWYRQTLGQGPEFLTYFQNEAQLEKSRLLSDRFSAERPKGSFSTLEIQRTEQGDSAMYLCASSLGGTGLSPLHFGNGTRLTVT.

The genes are TRBV6-5 and TRBJ2-7; D might be TRBD1 or TRBD2, each matching 6 bases. V shed 4 bases and J shed 0 bases, with 13 bases lying between them. From germline, CDR1 is MNHEY and CDR2 SVGAGI. This CDR3 spans 15 amino acids. The DNA for the CDR3 is TGTGCCAGCAGTTTAGGGGGGTCAAGCTCCTACGAGCAGTACTTC. Translation: CASSLGGSSSYEQYF.

This chain links TRBV2 with TRBJ2-7; D not certain. Trimming took off 8 bases at V and 0 bases at J, with 11 bases between the two ends. Germline CDR1 reads SNHLY; CDR2 reads FYNNEI. This CDR3 contains 13 residues. CDR3 amino acids: CASSRISSYEQYF. DNA for the CDR3: TGTGCCAGCTCCCGGATCAGCTCCTACGAGCAGTACTTC.

The chain combines TRBV2 with TRBJ1-1, with 7 bases aligning to TRBD1. The CDR3 has 14 amino acids. V trimming: 4 bases; J trimming: 4 bases; junction bases outside the gene matches: 6. Germline lookup yields CDR1 SNHLY and CDR2 FYNNEI. This CDR3 is CASSGYRGGTEAFF. CDR3 nucleotide sequence: TGTGCCAGCAGTGGCTACAGGGGTGGCACTGAAGCTTTCTTT.

The table lists this clone with a count of one. The chain combines TRBV6-5 with TRBJ1-5, with D possibly TRBD1 on 5 matching bases. Germline assignment: CDR1 MNHEY and CDR2 SVGAGI. The CDR3 runs to 15 residues. Trimming pared 5 bases from V and 5 bases from J, leaving 16 bases between. The CDR3 DNA follows: TGTGCCAGCAGTCGGGGGGGGAGCCAATATCAGCCCCAGCATTTT. Translating it yields CASSRGGSQYQPQHF.

The rearrangement uses TRBV5-1 and TRBJ2-1; D unclear. Per germline, CDR1 SGHRS and CDR2 YFSETQ. The CDR3 runs to 13 residues. Trimming stripped 4 bases from V and 5 bases from J, with 10 bases between. Written as DNA, the CDR3 is TGCGCCAGCAGCGCTGACTCGAACAATGAGCAGTTCTTC. Amino acids: CASSADSNNEQFF.

In its sample, this clone was seen a few times. The chain combines TRBV11-1 with TRBJ1-6; 8 nucleotides line up with TRBD1. CDR1 and CDR2 (germline): SGHAT, FQDESV (reference sequence). J gave up 10 bases and V 4 bases, and 6 bases lay outside the gene matches. The CDR3 is 14 amino acids. In nucleotides, the CDR3 is TGTGCCAGCAGCTCCAGGGGGCGCCGATCACCCCTCCACTTT. Protein product: CASSSRGRRSPLHF.

The gene calls are TRBV2 and TRBJ2-5; D may be TRBD1 (5 bases). V lost 10 bases to trimming and J lost 5 bases, with 17 bases between them. CDR1 and CDR2 (germline): SNHLY, FYNNEI. The length of the CDR3 is 13 residues. The CDR3 sequence is CATPDSLGETQYF. DNA of the CDR3: TGTGCCACCCCCGACAGTCTCGGGGAGACCCAGTACTTC.

The chain has TRBV7-2 and TRBJ2-1, with D possibly TRBD1 on 6 matching bases. Trimming stripped 1 base from V and 9 bases from J, with 10 bases between. The CDR3 length is 13 residues. CDR1 and CDR2 from the germline V gene are SGHTA and FQGNSA. The CDR3 sequence is CASSLGRGGEQFF. CDR3 nucleotide sequence: TGTGCCAGCAGCTTAGGCAGAGGGGGTGAGCAGTTCTTC.

This clone counts as medium-sized (0.01 to 0.1%). V usage is TRBV6-6 and J usage is TRBJ1-2; TRBD1 agrees at 8 bases. This CDR3 spans 15 amino acids. Germline lookup yields CDR1 MNHNY and CDR2 SVGAGI (reference sequence). Unmatched junction bases numbered 6, after V lost 2 bases and J lost 4 bases. CDR3 nucleotides: TGTGCCAGCAGTTACGAGACAGGGGATTCCTATGGCTACACCTTC. This gives the protein CASSYETGDSYGYTF.